This is a list of T cell receptor beta chains from one sample in a study of a mutant IDH1 vaccine in newly diagnosed glioma. The antigens of these receptors remain unknown. Measured with immunoSEQ multiplex PCR; TCRdb has only the in-frame clones, and not every one. The table shows about 94,000 clones, with roughly 89% occurring only once. Sequencing used PBMCs, obtained from a glioma patient whose treatment included an IDH1 peptide vaccine. These receptors originate from a woman between 50 and 59 years old with glioma. Each CDR3 is given with its conserved first and last residue. D genes are given only for firm matches. Clone size appears in some rows only: once, few, many, or a class for an expanded clone.

>TRBV5-1|TRBJ1-1|-|-
CASTLSRGQNMNTEAFF
TGCGCCAGCACGCTTAGTCGTGGACAGAACATGAACACTGAAGCTTTCTTT
>TRBV14|TRBJ1-4|-|TRBD1
CASSQGLSRGIGEKLFF
TGTGCCAGCAGCCAAGGCCTCTCCAGGGGGATAGGGGAAAAACTGTTTTTT
>TRBV27|TRBJ2-1|-|-
CASSFISGGANEQFF
TGTGCCAGCAGTTTTATAAGCGGTGGAGCGAATGAGCAGTTCTTC
>TRBV28|TRBJ1-4|-|-
CASSLGGAANEKLFF
TGTGCCAGCAGTTTAGGGGGGGCAGCTAATGAAAAACTGTTTTTT
>TRBV6-1|TRBJ2-2|-|TRBD1
CASSDHGTGGTGELFF
TGTGCCAGCAGTGACCACGGGACAGGGGGCACCGGGGAGCTGTTTTTT
>TRBV12-5|TRBJ2-3|-|-
CASGPAGSPLDTQYF
TGTGCTAGTGGTCCCGCGGGCAGCCCATTGGATACGCAGTATTTT
>TRBV2|TRBJ1-3|-|TRBD1
CASSPRDRGPGNTIYF
TGTGCCAGCAGTCCCCGGGACAGGGGGCCCGGAAACACCATATATTTT
>TRBV28|TRBJ1-5|-|-
CASIWGAVGNQPQHF
TGTGCCAGCATTTGGGGGGCAGTCGGGAATCAGCCCCAGCATTTT
>TRBV10-1|TRBJ2-1|-|-
CASSVHEDSDEQFF
TGCGCCAGCAGTGTTCATGAGGACTCCGATGAGCAGTTCTTC
>TRBV5-1|TRBJ2-2|-|TRBD1
CASSFGDRERSGELFF
TGCGCCAGCAGTTTTGGGGACAGGGAAAGATCCGGGGAGCTGTTTTTT
>TRBV5-5|TRBJ1-2|-|-
CASSLALESGYGYTF
TGTGCCAGCAGCTTGGCATTGGAATCTGGCTATGGCTACACCTTC
>TRBV28|TRBJ1-2|-|-
CASSLPVGGRYGYTF
TGTGCCAGCAGTTTACCGGTGGGCGGGAGGTATGGCTACACCTTC
>TRBV6-5|TRBJ2-2|-|TRBD1
CASSYSTGGTGELFF
TGTGCCAGCAGTTACTCGACAGGGGGCACCGGGGAGCTGTTTTTT
>TRBV19|TRBJ2-3|-|-
CASSISLSDTQYF
TGTGCCAGTAGTATTTCCCTGTCAGATACGCAGTATTTT
>TRBV6-5|TRBJ1-5|-|-
CASGSRQDQPQHF
TGTGCCAGCGGCTCTAGGCAGGATCAGCCCCAGCATTTT
>TRBV7-2|TRBJ1-1|few|-
CASSLIRTEAFF
TGTGCCAGCAGCTTAATCCGAACTGAAGCTTTCTTT
>TRBV11-2|TRBJ2-7|-|-
CASSSSGTLLYF
TGTGCCAGCAGCTCCTCCGGGACACTGCTGTACTTC
>TRBV7-9|TRBJ2-7|-|-
CASSLEGGAYEQYF
TGTGCCAGCAGCTTAGAAGGGGGGGCCTACGAGCAGTACTTC
>TRBV19|TRBJ1-3|few|-
CASSIQSGNTIYF
TGTGCCAGTAGTATCCAGTCTGGAAACACCATATATTTT
>TRBV6-6|TRBJ1-1|-|-
CASSYGGSEAFF
TGTGCCAGCAGTTACGGGGGATCCGAAGCTTTCTTT
>TRBV29-1|TRBJ1-2|-|TRBD1
CSVQGARNYGYTF
TGCAGCGTCCAGGGGGCGCGCAACTATGGCTACACCTTC
>TRBV7-9|TRBJ1-4|-|-
CASSLLGAEKLFF
TGTGCCAGCAGCTTACTAGGGGCCGAAAAACTGTTTTTT
>TRBV7-9|TRBJ1-2|-|-
CASTFSRGADGYTF
TGTGCCAGCACCTTTAGTCGGGGGGCAGATGGCTACACCTTC
>TRBV7-9|TRBJ1-4|-|-
CASSLDTRATNEKLFF
TGTGCCAGCAGCTTAGATACCCGCGCAACTAATGAAAAACTGTTTTTT
>TRBV23-1|TRBJ1-5|few|TRBD1
CASSQSRAGGGNQPQHF
TGCGCCAGCAGTCAATCAAGGGCAGGGGGCGGCAATCAGCCCCAGCATTTT
>TRBV28|TRBJ1-1|few|-
CASSFEGRAAFF
TGTGCCAGCAGTTTCGAGGGGAGGGCAGCTTTCTTT
>TRBV5-8|TRBJ2-7|once|TRBD2
CASSLGSGSRWYEQYF
TGTGCCAGCAGCTTGGGTAGCGGGAGCCGCTGGTACGAGCAGTACTTC
>TRBV7-9|TRBJ2-5|-|-
CASSLTRSGPRETQYF
TGTGCCAGCAGCTTAACTCGTAGCGGCCCTCGAGAGACCCAGTACTTC
>TRBV28|TRBJ1-4|-|-
CASSIRQTEKLFF
TGTGCCAGCAGTATAAGACAGACAGAAAAACTGTTTTTT
>TRBV4-1|TRBJ1-6|once|-
CASSPRRGRNSPLHF
TGCGCCAGCAGCCCTCGGAGGGGGAGGAATTCACCCCTCCACTTT
>TRBV5-1|TRBJ1-4|-|-
CASSYTLNEKLFF
TGCGCCAGCAGCTATACCTTAAATGAAAAACTGTTTTTT
>TRBV7-3|TRBJ2-1|-|-
CASSLALDRYEQFF
TGTGCCAGCAGCTTAGCCCTAGATAGATATGAGCAGTTCTTC
>TRBV15|TRBJ1-5|-|TRBD1
CATSSDRGTINQPQHF
TGTGCCACCAGCAGCGACAGGGGGACTATCAATCAGCCCCAGCATTTT
>TRBV25-1|TRBJ2-6|-|-
CASSDSSGANVLTF
TGTGCCAGCAGTGACAGCTCTGGGGCCAACGTCCTGACTTTC
>TRBV6-5|TRBJ2-7|-|-
CASRYGLGSYEQYF
TGTGCCAGCAGGTACGGGCTGGGATCCTACGAGCAGTACTTC
>TRBV6-1|TRBJ1-1|-|-
CASRPDWGYTEAFF
TGTGCCAGCAGGCCTGATTGGGGGTACACTGAAGCTTTCTTT
>TRBV29-1|TRBJ2-5|-|-
CSAIPTGRETQYF
TGCAGCGCCATTCCGACAGGGAGGGAGACCCAGTACTTC
>TRBV2|TRBJ1-3|-|TRBD1
CASSEWTGGNTIYF
TGTGCCAGCAGTGAGTGGACAGGGGGAAACACCATATATTTT
>TRBV6-5|TRBJ2-5|few|-
CASSYGGTGQETQYF
TGTGCCAGCAGTTACGGTGGAACGGGACAAGAGACCCAGTACTTC
>TRBV28|TRBJ1-2|-|TRBD1
CASSQQGAGGYTF
TGTGCCAGCAGTCAACAGGGGGCGGGTGGCTACACCTTC
>TRBV28|TRBJ2-4|-|TRBD1
CASSFRLQGWMENIQYF
TGTGCCAGCAGTTTCCGACTACAGGGGTGGATGGAAAACATTCAGTACTTC